The following is a TCR beta chain sequence with its context. It lacks a known antigen. No base quality values were provided; no much bigger clone lies one nucleotide off. Receptors were amplified or captured by PCR. Sequencing relied on an Illumina HiSeq 2500. TCR libraries were prepared with molecular barcoding, using unique molecular identifiers to normalize TCRbeta repertoire quantification. The public reads were reanalyzed by TCRdb: fastp trimming at Q25, MiXCR alignment, in-frame beta chains only. Each entry merges the rows of one CDR3 protein and shows their most common DNA and genes. The sample table lists about 15,000 distinct CDR3 sequences, under 6.5% of them with a count of one. Around 6.9% of the sample is held by the ten biggest clonotypes. This record comes from a study of T-cell reconstitution after alpha-beta-depleted transplantation in children (dated by TCRdb to the mid-2010s). With regard to the full study: Using TCR repertoire profiling, the study quantitatively followed how T-cell immune reconstitution unfolded in children after TCRalphabeta/CD19-depleted allogeneic hematopoietic cell transplantation. Points the paper makes about the study in general: In some patients, the high TCRbeta diversity seen at day 60 was put down to recipient T cells and intrathymic progenitors that had survived conditioning. Apparently early alphabetaT-cell count recovery about two months after transplant reportedly relied on only several hundred rapidly expanded clones derived from non-depleted graft cells. The frequencies of hyperexpanded clones fell over the following months, and after one year, T-cell counts and TCRbeta diversity were mostly attributed to newly produced T cells.

Interpreted using the paper, the treatment or condition label stands for: allogeneic hematopoietic cell transplantation with graft depleted of TCRalphabeta T cells and CD19 B cells. The transplant recipients were children given TCRalphabeta/CD19-depleted allogeneic hematopoietic cell grafts. The CDR3 goes from the cysteine to the phenylalanine over 13 residues. Only CDR3 DNA remains: 39 bases, in frame from the first base. At the junction V is shortened by 7 bases and J by 5 bases, with 12 bases in between. From the germline V gene, CDR1 is SGHTS and CDR2 is YDEGEE. The TCR comes from a boy aged 5 to 17 with acute lymphoblastic leukemia, due to receive a stem cell transplant. The sequenced sample was PBMCs, obtained before TCRalphabeta/CD19-depleted stem cell transplant. Rearrangement joined TRBV5-8 to TRBJ1-4; TRBD1 might be the D gene, on 6 matching bases. The DNA sequence is TGTGCCAGCGGCGCGGGGACAAATGAAAAACTGTTTTTT. Translated, it gives CASGAGTNEKLFF. With all but the CDR3 taken from the reference TRBV5-8 and TRBJ1-4 genes, the full variable domain is: EAGVTQSPTHLIKTRGQQATLRCSPISGHTSVYWYQQALGLGLQFLLWYDEGEERNRGNFPPRFSGRQFPNYSSELNVNALELEDSALYLCASGAGTNEKLFFGSGTQLSVL.